Below are 30 T cell receptor beta chains sequenced from a single sample in a study of cytomegalovirus exposure and HLA in healthy donors. A multiplex PCR was run with 60 Vbeta primers and 13 Jbeta primers. TCRdb keeps only in-frame clones here, not all; method: immunoSEQ multiplex PCR. This table has more than 95,000 clones, less than 85% appearing once. The sequencing sample was made of PBMCs. Receptor source: a female donor in good health and CMV-seronegative.

This clone was seen only once. The chain carries TRBV6-5 and TRBJ1-5, with no clear D. This CDR3 spans 15 amino acids. Trimming took off 4 bases at V and 1 base at J, with 11 bases between the two ends. Germline V gene lookup returns CDR1 MNHEY and CDR2 SVGAGI. The CDR3, as DNA: TGTGCCAGCAGTTCGATGGGAGGGAGCAATCAGCCCCAGCATTTT. It is translated as CASSSMGGSNQPQHF.

The chain is built from TRBV6-6 and TRBJ2-7; 9 positions agree with TRBD1. Germline CDR1 and CDR2: MNHNY and SVGAGI (reference sequence). The CDR3 has 14 residues. V trimming: 5 bases; J trimming: 3 bases; junction bases outside the gene matches: 5. CDR3 residues: CASSGQGMDYEQYF. For the CDR3, the DNA is TGTGCCAGCAGTGGACAGGGGATGGACTACGAGCAGTACTTC.

This sequence joins TRBV11-2 and TRBJ2-3; 12 nucleotides agree with TRBD2. Per germline, CDR1 SGHAT and CDR2 FQNNGV. Trimming cost V 5 bases and J 2 bases; bases outside gene matches: 11. The CDR3 is 18 amino acids. The CDR3 DNA follows: TGTGCCAGCAGCCCATGGACTAGCGGGGATGCTTCCACAGATACGCAGTATTTT. Encoded protein: CASSPWTSGDASTDTQYF.

The genes are TRBV19 and TRBJ1-5; no clear D gene. CDR1 and CDR2 (germline): LNHDA, SQIVND (reference sequence). This CDR3 spans 16 amino acids. V lost 4 bases, J lost 0 bases, and 13 bases lay in between. CDR3 loop: CASSKAGLYSNQPQHF. CDR3 nucleotides: TGTGCCAGTAGTAAGGCAGGACTTTATAGCAATCAGCCCCAGCATTTT.

This chain uses TRBV7-8 with TRBJ2-1; TRBD2 aligns across 13 bases. CDR3 length equals 15 residues. V was pared by 8 bases and J by 9 bases, with 10 bases of the junction left unmatched. The germline CDR1 and CDR2 sequences are SGHVS and FQNEAQ. The CDR3: CASYQGLAGRGEQFF. CDR3 in DNA: TGTGCCAGCTACCAGGGACTAGCGGGAAGAGGTGAGCAGTTCTTC. Combining the CDR3 with reference TRBV7-8 and TRBJ2-1 gives the whole variable domain GAGVSQSPRYKVAKRGQDVALRCDPISGHVSLFWYQQALGQGPEFLTYFQNEAQLDKSGLPSDRFFAERPEGSVSTLKIQRTQQEDSAVYLCASYQGLAGRGEQFFGPGTRLTVL.

A few counts support this clone. J is TRBJ1-3 and V is TRBV14; no firm D call. V was clipped by 4 bases and J by 3 bases, with 19 bases between them. This CDR3 region has 17 residues. The germline V gene encodes CDR1 SGHDN and CDR2 FVKESK. DNA for the CDR3: TGTGCCAGCAGCCCCCCGGCCGGGAACGGGATTGGAAACACCATATATTTT. It translates to CASSPPAGNGIGNTIYF.

The rearrangement uses TRBV9 and TRBJ2-1; TRBD2 aligns across 9 bases. V shed 3 bases, J shed 3 bases, and the junction held 10 bases outside the gene matches. Germline CDR1 reads SGDLS; CDR2 reads YYNGEE. CDR3 size: 17 residues. CDR3 sequence reads: CASSAALGTSSYNEQFF. The CDR3 DNA reads TGTGCCAGCAGCGCAGCATTAGGGACTAGCAGCTACAATGAGCAGTTCTTC.

This chain joins TRBV5-1 and TRBJ2-7; a weak D match, TRBD1 (5 bases). The CDR3 has 14 amino acids. Trimming took off 2 bases at V and 5 bases at J, with 14 bases between the two ends. The germline V gene encodes CDR1 SGHRS and CDR2 YFSETQ. As DNA, the CDR3 is TGCGCCAGCAGCTTACAGGTAAAACTGGACGAGCAGTACTTC. This gives the protein CASSLQVKLDEQYF.

V usage is TRBV6-5 and J usage is TRBJ1-2; 7 nucleotides match TRBD1. The CDR3 is 14 amino acids. The germline gives CDR1 MNHEY, CDR2 SVGAGI. V trimming: 1 base; J trimming: 6 bases; junction bases outside the gene matches: 5. The CDR3 coding sequence is TGTGCCAGCAGTTACTTACAGGGGAGGCATGGCTACACCTTC. The encoded protein is CASSYLQGRHGYTF.

The chain has TRBV6-5 and TRBJ1-1; a possible D gene is TRBD1 (5 bases). The V end was cut by 2 bases, the J end by 1 base, with 11 bases between. The CDR3 is 15 amino acids. Germline V gene sequence: CDR1 MNHEY, CDR2 SVGAGI. The CDR3 DNA sequence: TGTGCCAGCAGTTACCAGGGTGCGAGGAACACTGAAGCTTTCTTT. It codes for CASSYQGARNTEAFF.

This chain uses TRBV4-1 with TRBJ1-1; D unresolved. Per germline, CDR1 MGHRA and CDR2 YSYEKL. V dropped 5 bases and J dropped 4 bases, with 17 bases sitting between them. The CDR3 consists of 15 residues. This CDR3 reads CASSLVPGVGTEAFF. CDR3 DNA sequence: TGCGCCAGCAGCTTGGTTCCCGGGGTGGGCACTGAAGCTTTCTTT.

V usage is TRBV6-1 and J usage is TRBJ1-1; TRBD1 agrees at 7 bases. V lost 7 bases to trimming and J lost 4 bases; unmatched junction nucleotides: 3. The CDR3 consists of 12 residues. In germline, CDR1 is MNHNS, CDR2 SASEGT. The CDR3 is CASNRGATEAFF. In DNA form, the CDR3 reads TGTGCCAGCAACAGGGGAGCCACTGAAGCTTTCTTT.

This chain uses TRBV2 with TRBJ2-7; the match to TRBD1 covers 8 bases. CDR1 SNHLY and CDR2 FYNNEI come from the germline V gene. Trimming removed 10 bases from V and 10 bases from J; junction bases left unmatched: 15. This CDR3 has 13 amino acids. The CDR3 reads CAILPDRGVAQYF. DNA for the CDR3: TGTGCCATATTACCCGACAGGGGAGTGGCCCAGTACTTC.

J is TRBJ1-6 and V is TRBV2, with 9 bases lining up with TRBD1. CDR3 length: 14 residues. Unmatched junction bases numbered 6, after V lost 6 bases and J lost 9 bases. The germline gives CDR1 SNHLY, CDR2 FYNNEI. CDR3 protein: CASSADRGSSPLHF. CDR3 DNA sequence: TGTGCCAGCAGCGCCGACAGGGGGAGTTCACCCCTCCACTTT. Looking up the rest from reference TRBV2 and TRBJ1-6 gives the full variable domain: EPEVTQTPSHQVTQMGQEVILRCVPISNHLYFYWYRQILGQKVEFLVSFYNNEISEKSEIFDDQFSVERPDGSNFTLKIRSTKLEDSAMYFCASSADRGSSPLHFGNGTRLTVT.

The chain combines TRBV2 with TRBJ2-3; 11 nucleotides align to TRBD2. The CDR3 spans 15 residues. CDR1 and CDR2 from the germline V gene are SNHLY and FYNNEI. J was trimmed by 3 bases and V by 10 bases; bases with no gene match: 9. This CDR3 reads CATTLAGGETDTQYF. The CDR3 DNA is TGTGCCACCACCCTAGCGGGAGGCGAAACAGATACGCAGTATTTT.

This clone appeared a few times. This chain links TRBV5-4 with TRBJ2-6; perhaps TRBD2 as D (6 bases). There are 14 residues in the CDR3. V was cut by 4 bases and J by 8 bases, with 13 bases left in between. Per the germline V gene, CDR1 is SGHNT and CDR2 is YYREEE (reference sequence). The CDR3 nucleotides are TGTGCCAGCAGCCGATGGGGGGTGACCAACGTCCTGACTTTC. This translates into CASSRWGVTNVLTF. The full variable domain, completed using reference TRBV5-4 and TRBJ2-6, is ETGVTQSPTHLIKTRGQQVTLRCSSQSGHNTVSWYQQALGQGPQFIFQYYREEENGRGNFPPRFSGLQFPNYSSELNVNALELDDSALYLCASSRWGVTNVLTFGAGSRLTVL.

This chain connects TRBV10-2 to TRBJ2-3, with 15 bases matching TRBD2. Germline V CDR1 and CDR2: WSHSY, SAAADI. V was clipped by 7 bases and J by 3 bases; unmatched bases: 8. This CDR3 has 17 residues. The CDR3 nucleotides read TGCGCCAGCACTGGGACTAGCGGGGGGCCGGGTACAGATACGCAGTATTTT. Protein: CASTGTSGGPGTDTQYF.

This chain connects TRBV13 to TRBJ2-5, with 9 bases lining up with TRBD2. The end of the DNA fits TRBJ2-7 better, so the J call may be wrong. Germline CDR1 PRHDT, CDR2 FYEKMQ (reference sequence). The CDR3 loop spans 15 amino acids. This chain's CDR3 is CASSLAGTSFHEQYF. The CDR3 DNA reads TGTGCCAGCAGCTTAGCAGGGACTAGCTTCCACGAGCAGTACTTC.

The chain uses TRBV11-2 and TRBJ2-1; TRBD2 might be the D (5 bases). Trimming took off 6 bases at V and 1 base at J, with 10 bases between the two ends. The CDR3 runs 14 residues. CDR1 is SGHAT, CDR2 FQNNGV, per germline. This CDR3 reads CASRELGSYNEQFF. The DNA of the CDR3 is TGTGCCAGCAGGGAACTAGGGTCCTACAATGAGCAGTTCTTC.

The rearrangement links TRBV6-5 to TRBJ1-1, with unresolved D. This CDR3 has 15 residues. Trimming removed 4 bases from V and 2 bases from J, with 14 bases in between. The V gene's germline CDR1 is MNHEY and CDR2 SVGAGI. The CDR3 nucleotides are TGTGCCAGCAGTTCACGGTGGGCCTTTAACACTGAAGCTTTCTTT. Translating gives CASSSRWAFNTEAFF.

This sequence joins TRBV5-4 and TRBJ2-3; 7 nucleotides match TRBD1. V lost 5 bases to trimming and J lost 0 bases; unmatched junction nucleotides: 3. Germline CDR1 and CDR2: SGHNT and YYREEE (reference sequence). This CDR3 has 14 residues. The CDR3 DNA is TGTGCCAGCAGGTCCAGGGGGAGCACAGATACGCAGTATTTT. Translation gives CASRSRGSTDTQYF.

CDR3 sequence (DNA): TGTGCCTGGATCAAAAACAGGGGGAACACTGAAGCTTTCTTT. Its translation is CAWIKNRGNTEAFF. The J gene is TRBJ1-1, the V gene TRBV30; 7 positions match TRBD1. Germline CDR1 and CDR2: GTSNPN and SVGIG (reference sequence). The CDR3 has 14 residues. Losses at the gene ends were 4 bases for V and 1 base for J; bases not matched to a gene: 6.

The CDR3 is CASSDGGAGELFF. The CDR3 nucleotides read TGTGCCAGCAGTGACGGGGGGGCCGGGGAGCTGTTTTTT. The V and J genes are TRBV6-4 and TRBJ2-2; 7 nucleotides line up with TRBD2. The V gene's germline CDR1 is MRHNA and CDR2 SNTAGT. The CDR3 is 13 amino acids. V was pared by 2 bases and J by 6 bases, with 0 bases of the junction left unmatched.

The V call is TRBV5-1, the J call TRBJ1-4; 10 positions agree with TRBD1. This CDR3 spans 16 amino acids. J was trimmed by 8 bases and V by 3 bases; bases with no gene match: 10. Germline CDR1 SGHRS, CDR2 YFSETQ. The CDR3 loop is CASSSYRDRGTEKLFF. The DNA of the CDR3 is TGCGCCAGCAGCTCGTACCGGGACAGGGGAACGGAAAAACTGTTTTTT. Full variable domain (outside the CDR3, taken from reference TRBV5-1 and TRBJ1-4): KAGVTQTPRYLIKTRGQQVTLSCSPISGHRSVSWYQQTPGQGLQFLFEYFSETQRNKGNFPGRFSGRQFSNSRSEMNVSTLELGDSALYLCASSSYRDRGTEKLFFGSGTQLSVL.

The chain is built from TRBV6-5 and TRBJ2-1; 7 bases are a match to TRBD2. Germline lookup yields CDR1 MNHEY and CDR2 SVGAGI. V lost 7 bases, J lost 9 bases, and 9 bases stayed unmatched. CDR3 length equals 13 residues. In DNA, the CDR3 is TGTGCCAGCACCGTCGGCGGGGGTGGTGAGCAGTTCTTC. Translating it yields CASTVGGGGEQFF.

The V and J genes are TRBV5-4 and TRBJ2-1, with a possible D match to TRBD2 (5 bases). CDR1 and CDR2 from the germline V gene are SGHNT and YYREEE (reference sequence). The CDR3 runs 14 residues. V shed 4 bases and J shed 1 base, with 9 bases lying between them. CDR3: CASSEPGSYNEQFF. The CDR3 nucleotides read TGTGCCAGCAGCGAGCCGGGGTCCTACAATGAGCAGTTCTTC. The whole variable domain, filled in from reference TRBV5-4 and TRBJ2-1, reads ETGVTQSPTHLIKTRGQQVTLRCSSQSGHNTVSWYQQALGQGPQFIFQYYREEENGRGNFPPRFSGLQFPNYSSELNVNALELDDSALYLCASSEPGSYNEQFFGPGTRLTVL.

V and J are TRBV6-1 and TRBJ1-1, with unresolved D. V was clipped by 7 bases and J by 8 bases, with 17 bases between them. The germline gives CDR1 MNHNS, CDR2 SASEGT. The CDR3 contains 13 residues. CDR3 region: CASTSWEVVEAFF. CDR3 coding DNA: TGTGCCAGCACCTCATGGGAGGTTGTAGAAGCTTTCTTT.

There are a few counts of this clone. The CDR3: CASSPLGATKNIQYF. In DNA, the CDR3 is TGTGCCAGCAGCCCGCTGGGAGCAACCAAAAACATTCAGTACTTC. This chain joins TRBV11-2 and TRBJ2-4; D is possibly TRBD2 (5 bases). Germline assignment: CDR1 SGHAT and CDR2 FQNNGV. CDR3 length: 15 residues. Trimming cost V 5 bases and J 2 bases, with 13 bases left between them. The full variable domain, with the rest looked up from reference TRBV11-2 and TRBJ2-4, is EAGVAQSPRYKIIEKRQSVAFWCNPISGHATLYWYQQILGQGPKLLIQFQNNGVVDDSQLPKDRFSAERLKGVDSTLKIQPAKLEDSAVYLCASSPLGATKNIQYFGAGTRLSVL.

Of note for this clone: The junction departs from the called germline gene at one end, perhaps through a read error. The chain carries TRBV6-1 and TRBJ2-7; D possibly corresponds to TRBD1 (5 bases). Looked up from germline, CDR1 is MNHNS and CDR2 is SASEGT. The CDR3 has 15 amino acids. The CDR3 DNA sequence: TGTGCCAGCTGTGAAGATGGGGCAAGCTCCTACGAGCAGTACTTC. Its protein is CASCEDGASSYEQYF.

A single count supports this clone. The chain joins TRBV19 to TRBJ2-1, with 8 bases lining up with TRBD2. The V segment lost 6 bases and the J segment 5 bases; nucleotides outside the gene matches: 15. The CDR3 extends over 17 amino acids. CDR1 LNHDA and CDR2 SQIVND come from the germline V gene (reference sequence). Here the CDR3 DNA reads TGTGCCAGTAGCAATCTGGCGGGGGGCTGGAGAAACAATGAGCAGTTCTTC. Translated: CASSNLAGGWRNNEQFF.